This TCR beta chain was identified in a study of cytomegalovirus exposure and HLA in healthy donors. This clone was observed a handful of times. Other DNA sequences within the sample encode an identical CDR3. Trimming left V 8 bases short and J 1 base short, with 6 bases between. The germline gives CDR1 MDHEN, CDR2 SYDVKM. CDR3 size: 12 residues. With 60 Vbeta and 13 Jbeta primers, the PCR was carried out. The repertoire was sequenced with immunoSEQ multiplex PCR; TCRdb's copy has only in-frame clones and lacks some. The table lists about 160,000 clones, about 64% of them singletons. The sequence derives from a woman in her sixties or seventies in good health and CMV-seropositive. Sequencing input: PBMCs. V usage is TRBV28 and J usage is TRBJ1-3, with D hard to call. The CDR3 loop reads CASRSSGNTIYF. In DNA form, the CDR3 reads TGTGCCAGCCGGAGTTCTGGAAACACCATATATTTT. Drawing the rest from reference TRBV28 and TRBJ1-3, the complete variable domain is DVKVTQSSRYLVKRTGEKVFLECVQDMDHENMFWYRQDPGLGLRLIYFSYDVKMKEKGDIPEGYSVSREKKERFSLILESASTNQTSMYLCASRSSGNTIYFGEGSWLTVV.